The clone carrying this T cell receptor beta chain was picked up many times. This sample also contains other DNA sequences that code for the same CDR3. These data are taken from a study of control samples from healthy donors and cancer patients. Only in-frame clones appear in the TCRdb table, and some are missing; sequencing was by immunoSEQ multiplex PCR. The sample contains 95,000 to 100,000 clones, roughly 90% of which appear only once. This CDR3 contains 16 residues. Per the germline V gene, CDR1 is SGDLS and CDR2 is YYNGEE. Unmatched junction bases numbered 6, after V lost 0 bases and J lost 2 bases.

This clonotype was obtained from a man younger than 40 in good health. This chain links TRBV9 with TRBJ2-3; 7 positions agree with TRBD2. The sequencing sample was made of blood. The CDR3: CASSVDNGGTTDTQYF. CDR3 nucleotides: TGTGCCAGCAGCGTAGATAACGGGGGGACCACAGATACGCAGTATTTT.